The 19 T cell receptor beta chains given below trace back to one sample, sequenced in a study of shared clonotypes between healthy human individuals. Profiled with immunoSEQ multiplex PCR; TCRdb holds only in-frame clones, not every one. The sample carries more than 2 million clones, approximately 94% recorded once. CD8 cells regarded as naive lacked CD45RO, were positively chosen for CCR7, and omitted terminally differentiated effector memory CD45RA+ cells. Sequencing was performed on naive CD8+ T cells sorted from blood. All receptors come from a young man in good health.

The V and J genes are TRBV2 and TRBJ2-1; maybe TRBD2 (5 bases). Germline V gives CDR1 SNHLY, CDR2 FYNNEI. The CDR3 totals 17 residues. Trimming took 3 bases from V and 0 from J, leaving 15 bases between them. CDR3 bases: TGTGCCAGCAGTGACGAGGTAGCGTTGAGCTCCTACAATGAGCAGTTCTTC. It yields the protein CASSDEVALSSYNEQFF.

The chain recombines TRBV2 with TRBJ2-1; TRBD2 matches at 9 bases. This CDR3 spans 15 amino acids. Per the germline V gene, CDR1 is SNHLY and CDR2 is FYNNEI. The V and J ends lost 1 base and 8 bases, in that order; junction bases with no gene match: 6. CDR3 nucleotides: TGTGCCAGCAGTGAAGGGCTAGCGGGAATCTATGAGCAGTTCTTC. Translating it yields CASSEGLAGIYEQFF.

The chain carries TRBV2 and TRBJ2-7; either TRBD1 or TRBD2 may supply D (6 bases each). Deletions cut 10 bases from V and 2 bases from J, with 15 bases between. CDR1 SNHLY and CDR2 FYNNEI come from the germline V gene. There are 13 residues in the CDR3. CDR3 residues: CATRGPATYEQYF. The CDR3, as DNA: TGTGCCACCCGGGGGCCGGCCACCTACGAGCAGTACTTC. Full variable domain (rest looked up from reference TRBV2 and TRBJ2-7): EPEVTQTPSHQVTQMGQEVILRCVPISNHLYFYWYRQILGQKVEFLVSFYNNEISEKSEIFDDQFSVERPDGSNFTLKIRSTKLEDSAMYFCATRGPATYEQYFGPGTRLTVT.

This clone is a singleton in its sample. The V and J genes are TRBV11-2 and TRBJ2-1; possibly TRBD2 for D (5 bases). The length of the CDR3 is 15 residues. V was cut by 2 bases and J by 2 bases, with 10 bases left in between. Germline V CDR1 and CDR2: SGHAT, FQNNGV. The CDR3 here is CASSLYRETYNEQFF. CDR3 nucleotides: TGTGCCAGCAGCTTATATCGGGAAACCTACAATGAGCAGTTCTTC.

The chain combines TRBV9 with TRBJ2-5; 9 bases are shared with TRBD1. Germline trimming cut 4 bases from V and 4 bases from J; bases unmatched to any gene: 5. This CDR3 spans 14 amino acids. Germline CDR1 is SGDLS and CDR2 is YYNGEE. This CDR3 is CASSLGTGLETQYF. The CDR3 bases are TGTGCCAGCAGCCTCGGGACAGGGTTAGAGACCCAGTACTTC.

Concerning this clone: The identical CDR3 is also encoded by other nucleotide sequences in the sample. The chain uses TRBV28 and TRBJ2-2; D call uncertain. The V and J ends lost 7 bases and 3 bases respectively, with 6 bases between them. The CDR3 loop spans 12 amino acids. CDR1 is MDHEN and CDR2 is SYDVKM in the germline V gene. This CDR3 reads CASTLYTGELFF. The CDR3 bases are TGTGCCAGCACCTTGTACACCGGGGAGCTGTTTTTT.

This clone is a singleton in its sample. This CDR3 reads CASSFNTLSPNTEAFF. CDR3 DNA sequence: TGCGCCAGCAGCTTCAACACTCTCTCCCCGAACACTGAAGCTTTCTTT. The chain is built from TRBV5-1 and TRBJ1-1, with D unresolved. From germline, CDR1 is SGHRS and CDR2 YFSETQ. The V end lost 2 bases, the J end lost 1 base, and 15 bases lay between the germline ends. The CDR3 covers 16 residues.

The chain has TRBV19 and TRBJ2-1; 9 positions agree with TRBD2. This CDR3 comprises 15 residues. Germline V gene data show CDR1 as LNHDA and CDR2 as SQIVND (reference sequence). Losses at the gene ends were 3 bases for V and 9 bases for J; bases not matched to a gene: 9. The CDR3 spells CASSIVAGVAGEQFF. CDR3 DNA: TGTGCCAGTAGTATTGTAGCGGGAGTAGCGGGTGAGCAGTTCTTC.

This clone was seen a single time. J is TRBJ1-2 and V is TRBV7-9; D is ambiguous. Looked up from germline, CDR1 is SEHNR and CDR2 is FQNEAQ (reference sequence). The CDR3 runs 15 residues. V shed 7 bases and J shed 0 bases, with 15 bases lying between them. The CDR3: CASTLGPATNYGYTF. For the CDR3, the DNA is TGTGCCAGCACCCTCGGACCCGCAACTAACTATGGCTACACCTTC. The whole variable domain, remainder taken from reference TRBV7-9 and TRBJ1-2, is DTGVSQNPRHKITKRGQNVTFRCDPISEHNRLYWYRQTLGQGPEFLTYFQNEAQLEKSRLLSDRFSAERPKGSFSTLEIQRTEQGDSAMYLCASTLGPATNYGYTFGSGTRLTVV.

This chain joins TRBV4-1 and TRBJ2-7; D remains unclear. Per the germline V gene, CDR1 is MGHRA and CDR2 is YSYEKL. The CDR3 is 15 amino acids. Between the trimmed V and J ends, which lost 1 base and 2 bases, there was a span of 12 bases. The CDR3 DNA follows: TGCGCCAGCAGCCAAGCAACCGGGCCTCCCTACGAGCAGTACTTC. It codes for CASSQATGPPYEQYF.

The J gene is TRBJ2-1, the V gene TRBV4-1; tentatively, D is TRBD1 (5 bases). This CDR3 contains 16 residues. V lost 0 bases to trimming and J lost 0 bases, with 9 bases between them. Per germline, CDR1 MGHRA and CDR2 YSYEKL. CDR3 protein: CASSQDRGNSYNEQFF. CDR3 nucleotide sequence: TGCGCCAGCAGCCAAGATAGGGGCAACTCCTACAATGAGCAGTTCTTC.

The chain employs TRBV27 and TRBJ2-5, with D perhaps TRBD1 (5 bases). The CDR3 consists of 14 residues. V gave up 1 base and J gave up 5 bases, with 11 bases separating them. Germline CDR1 and CDR2: MNHEY and SMNVEV (reference sequence). The chain's CDR3 is CASSLYNRMETQYF. CDR3 bases: TGTGCCAGCAGTTTATATAACAGGATGGAGACCCAGTACTTC.

This clone was detected once. The V gene is TRBV9, the J gene TRBJ2-7, with D possibly TRBD2 on 6 matching bases. The CDR3 is made up of 14 amino acids. Trimming pared 1 base from V and 5 bases from J, leaving 13 bases between. CDR1 and CDR2 from the germline V gene are SGDLS and YYNGEE. CDR3 in amino acids: CASSVYGGSDEQYF. CDR3 coding DNA: TGTGCCAGCAGCGTATACGGGGGTTCGGACGAGCAGTACTTC.

This chain links TRBV10-2 with TRBJ2-7, with unresolved D. The ends were cut back, 6 bases at V and 7 bases at J, with 16 bases in the middle. CDR3 length: 13 amino acids. Looked up from germline, CDR1 is WSHSY and CDR2 is SAAADI. This chain's CDR3 is CASSQDILGEQYF. The CDR3 DNA sequence: TGCGCCAGCAGCCAAGACATCCTAGGTGAGCAGTACTTC.

The rearrangement joins TRBV5-3 to TRBJ2-4; D is unclear. TRBV5-3 carries the ORF label, with uncertain function. The V end lost 0 bases, the J end lost 7 bases, and 2 bases lay between the germline ends. The CDR3 runs 11 residues. The CDR3 here is CARSLVNIQYF. In DNA form, the CDR3 reads TGTGCCAGAAGCTTGGTTAACATTCAGTACTTC.

V usage is TRBV30 and J usage is TRBJ2-7; the match to TRBD1 covers 7 bases. The CDR3 runs to 14 residues. J lost 5 bases, V lost 8 bases, and 15 bases had no gene match. Germline lookup yields CDR1 GTSNPN and CDR2 SVGIG (reference sequence). The CDR3 is CALSEGASLNEQYF. The DNA of the CDR3 is TGTGCCCTCAGCGAGGGGGCGAGCCTAAACGAGCAGTACTTC.

J is TRBJ1-1 and V is TRBV27; 7 bases map to TRBD1. Germline V gene lookup returns CDR1 MNHEY and CDR2 SMNVEV (reference sequence). The V segment lost 4 bases and the J segment 1 base; nucleotides outside the gene matches: 3. The CDR3 covers 14 residues. CDR3 loop: CASSYRGPNTEAFF. The CDR3, as DNA: TGTGCCAGCAGTTACAGGGGACCGAACACTGAAGCTTTCTTT.

A remark on this clone: Other DNA sequences in the same sample also yield this CDR3. The J gene is TRBJ2-2, the V gene TRBV19; D gene ambiguous. Germline V gene data show CDR1 as LNHDA and CDR2 as SQIVND (reference sequence). Trimming took 3 bases from V and 2 from J, leaving 7 bases between them. The CDR3 is 14 amino acids. The CDR3 region is CASSMYLNTGELFF. Here the CDR3 DNA reads TGTGCCAGTAGTATGTACTTAAACACCGGGGAGCTGTTTTTT. Filled out from reference TRBV19 and TRBJ2-2, the complete variable domain reads DGGITQSPKYLFRKEGQNVTLSCEQNLNHDAMYWYRQDPGQGLRLIYYSQIVNDFQKGDIAEGYSVSREKKESFPLTVTSAQKNPTAFYLCASSMYLNTGELFFGEGSRLTVL.

This clone was detected a few times. The chain's CDR3 is CASRGQMNTEAFF. CDR3 bases: TGTGCCAGCAGAGGACAGATGAACACTGAAGCTTTCTTT. The chain uses TRBV6-1 and TRBJ1-1; TRBD1 might be the D (6 bases). V shed 6 bases and J shed 0 bases, with 8 bases lying between them. This CDR3 spans 13 amino acids. CDR1 and CDR2 (germline): MNHNS, SASEGT.